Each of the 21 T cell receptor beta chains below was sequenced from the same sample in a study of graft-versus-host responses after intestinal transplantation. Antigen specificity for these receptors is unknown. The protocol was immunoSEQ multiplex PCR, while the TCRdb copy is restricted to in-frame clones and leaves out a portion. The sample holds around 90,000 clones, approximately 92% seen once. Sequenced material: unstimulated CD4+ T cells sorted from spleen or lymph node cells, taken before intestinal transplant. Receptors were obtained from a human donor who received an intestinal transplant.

CDR3 region: CASSPLTFPGQFRSGNTIYF. Here the CDR3 DNA reads TGTGCCAGCAGCCCCCTCACGTTCCCGGGACAGTTTCGCTCTGGAAACACCATATATTTT. The chain is built from TRBV27 and TRBJ1-3; the match to TRBD1 covers 7 bases. Germline V lookup: CDR1 MNHEY, CDR2 SMNVEV (reference sequence). Germline trimming cut 6 bases from V and 0 bases from J; bases unmatched to any gene: 20. CDR3 size: 20 residues.

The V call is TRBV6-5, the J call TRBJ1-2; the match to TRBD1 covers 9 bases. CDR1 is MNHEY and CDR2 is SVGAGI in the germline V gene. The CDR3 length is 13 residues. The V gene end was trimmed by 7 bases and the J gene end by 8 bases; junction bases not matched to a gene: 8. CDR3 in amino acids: CASTKGQGGGYTF. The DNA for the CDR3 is TGTGCCAGCACCAAGGGACAGGGCGGAGGCTACACCTTC.

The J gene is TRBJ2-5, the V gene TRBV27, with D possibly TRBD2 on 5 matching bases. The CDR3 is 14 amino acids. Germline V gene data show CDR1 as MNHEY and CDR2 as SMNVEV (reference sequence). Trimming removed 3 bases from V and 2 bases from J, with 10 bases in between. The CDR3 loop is CASSFGVNQETQYF. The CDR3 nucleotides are TGTGCCAGCAGTTTCGGGGTTAATCAAGAGACCCAGTACTTC.

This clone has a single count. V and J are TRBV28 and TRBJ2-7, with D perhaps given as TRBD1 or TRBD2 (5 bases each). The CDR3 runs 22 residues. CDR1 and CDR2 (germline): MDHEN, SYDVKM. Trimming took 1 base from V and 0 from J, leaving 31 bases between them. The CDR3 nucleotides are TGTGCCAGCAGTTTATCCCCCCTGGCAGGCGTATACCGGGACCTAAACTCCTACGAGCAGTACTTC. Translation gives CASSLSPLAGVYRDLNSYEQYF.

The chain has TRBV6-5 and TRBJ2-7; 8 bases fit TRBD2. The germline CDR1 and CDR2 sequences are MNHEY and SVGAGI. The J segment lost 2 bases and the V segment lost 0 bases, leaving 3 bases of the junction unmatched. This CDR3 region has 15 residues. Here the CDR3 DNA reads TGTGCCAGCAGTTACTCGGGGACTAGACCCTACGAGCAGTACTTC. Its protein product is CASSYSGTRPYEQYF.

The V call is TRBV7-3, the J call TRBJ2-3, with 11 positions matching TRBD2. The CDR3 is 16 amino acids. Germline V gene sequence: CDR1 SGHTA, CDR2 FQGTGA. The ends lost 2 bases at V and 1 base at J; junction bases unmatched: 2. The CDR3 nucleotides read TGTGCCAGCAGCTTAGGACTAGCGGGCCGCACAGATACGCAGTATTTT. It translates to CASSLGLAGRTDTQYF.

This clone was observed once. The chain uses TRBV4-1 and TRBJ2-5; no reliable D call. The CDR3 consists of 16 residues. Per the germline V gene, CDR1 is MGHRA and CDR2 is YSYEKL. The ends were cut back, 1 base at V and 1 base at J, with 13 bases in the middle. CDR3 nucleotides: TGCGCCAGCAGCCAAGTTCTGTTGGCGCCCCAAGAGACCCAGTACTTC. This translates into CASSQVLLAPQETQYF.

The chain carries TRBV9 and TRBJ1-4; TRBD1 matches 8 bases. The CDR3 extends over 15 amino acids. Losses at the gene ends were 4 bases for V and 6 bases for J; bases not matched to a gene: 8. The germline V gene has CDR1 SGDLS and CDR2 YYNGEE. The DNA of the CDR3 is TGTGCCAGCAGCTTCCAGGGGGCGGGGGATGAAAAACTGTTTTTT. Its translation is CASSFQGAGDEKLFF.

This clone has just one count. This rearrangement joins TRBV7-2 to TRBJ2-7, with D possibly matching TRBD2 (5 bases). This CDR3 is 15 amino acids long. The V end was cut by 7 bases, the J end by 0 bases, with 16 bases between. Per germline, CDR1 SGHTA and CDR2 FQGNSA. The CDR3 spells CASKPRAEPSYEQYF. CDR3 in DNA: TGTGCCAGCAAACCGAGGGCTGAACCCTCCTACGAGCAGTACTTC.

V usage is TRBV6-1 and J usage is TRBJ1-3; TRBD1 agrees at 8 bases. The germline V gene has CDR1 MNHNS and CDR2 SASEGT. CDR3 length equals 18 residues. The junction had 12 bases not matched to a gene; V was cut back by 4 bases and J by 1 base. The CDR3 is CASSVRQGSLGSGNTIYF. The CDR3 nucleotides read TGTGCCAGCAGTGTTCGACAGGGGAGTCTAGGTTCTGGAAACACCATATATTTT.

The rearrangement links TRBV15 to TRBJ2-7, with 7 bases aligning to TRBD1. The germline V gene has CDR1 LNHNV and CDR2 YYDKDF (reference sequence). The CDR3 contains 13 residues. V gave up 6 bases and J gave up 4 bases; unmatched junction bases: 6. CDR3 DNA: TGTGCCACCAGTCCGGGACAGAAGTACGAGCAGTACTTC. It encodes CATSPGQKYEQYF. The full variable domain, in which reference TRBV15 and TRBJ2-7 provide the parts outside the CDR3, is DAMVIQNPRYQVTQFGKPVTLSCSQTLNHNVMYWYQQKSSQAPKLLFHYYDKDFNNEADTPDNFQSRRPNTSFCFLDIRSPGLGDTAMYLCATSPGQKYEQYFGPGTRLTVT.

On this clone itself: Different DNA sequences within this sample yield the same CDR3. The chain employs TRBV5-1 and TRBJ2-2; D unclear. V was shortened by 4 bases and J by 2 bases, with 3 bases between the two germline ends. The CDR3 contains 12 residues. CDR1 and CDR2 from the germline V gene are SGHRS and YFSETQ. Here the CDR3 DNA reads TGCGCCAGCAGCCTCAACACCGGGGAGCTGTTTTTT. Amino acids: CASSLNTGELFF.

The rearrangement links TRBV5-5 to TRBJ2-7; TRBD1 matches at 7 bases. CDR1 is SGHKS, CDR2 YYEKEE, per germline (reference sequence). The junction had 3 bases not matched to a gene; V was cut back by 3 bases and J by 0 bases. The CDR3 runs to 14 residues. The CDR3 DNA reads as TGTGCCAGCAGCTACAGGGGTGCCTCCTACGAGCAGTACTTC. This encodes CASSYRGASYEQYF.

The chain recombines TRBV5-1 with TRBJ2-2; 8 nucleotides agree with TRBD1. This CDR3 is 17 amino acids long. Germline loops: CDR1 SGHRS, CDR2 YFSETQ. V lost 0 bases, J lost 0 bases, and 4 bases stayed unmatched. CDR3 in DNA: TGCGCCAGCAGCTTGGTATTACAGGGGGCGAACACCGGGGAGCTGTTTTTT. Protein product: CASSLVLQGANTGELFF.

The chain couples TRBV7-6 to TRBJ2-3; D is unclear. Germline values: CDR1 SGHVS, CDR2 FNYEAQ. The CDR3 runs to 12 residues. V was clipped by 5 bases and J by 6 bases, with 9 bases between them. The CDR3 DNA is TGTGCCAGCAGCCCAAGTTCGGATACGCAGTATTTT. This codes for CASSPSSDTQYF. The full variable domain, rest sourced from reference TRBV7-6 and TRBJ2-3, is GAGVSQSPRYKVTKRGQDVALRCDPISGHVSLYWYRQALGQGPEFLTYFNYEAQQDKSGLPNDRFSAERPEGSISTLTIQRTEQRDSAMYRCASSPSSDTQYFGPGTRLTVL.

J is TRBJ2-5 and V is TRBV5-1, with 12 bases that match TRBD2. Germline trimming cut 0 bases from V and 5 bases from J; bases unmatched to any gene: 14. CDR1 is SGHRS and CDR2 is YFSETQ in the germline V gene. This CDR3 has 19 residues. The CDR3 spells CASSLGLTSGSFVVETQYF. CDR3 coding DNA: TGCGCCAGCAGCTTGGGTCTGACTAGCGGGAGTTTCGTGGTTGAGACCCAGTACTTC.

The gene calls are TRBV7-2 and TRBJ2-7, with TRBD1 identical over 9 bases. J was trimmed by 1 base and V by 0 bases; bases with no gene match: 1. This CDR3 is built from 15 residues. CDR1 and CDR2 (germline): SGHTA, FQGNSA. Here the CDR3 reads CASSLAGTGSYEQYF. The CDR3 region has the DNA TGTGCCAGCAGCTTAGCGGGGACAGGGTCCTACGAGCAGTACTTC. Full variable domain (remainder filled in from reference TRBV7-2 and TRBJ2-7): GAGVSQSPSNKVTEKGKDVELRCDPISGHTALYWYRQSLGQGLEFLIYFQGNSAPDKSGLPSDRFSAERTGGSVSTLTIQRTQQEDSAVYLCASSLAGTGSYEQYFGPGTRLTVT.

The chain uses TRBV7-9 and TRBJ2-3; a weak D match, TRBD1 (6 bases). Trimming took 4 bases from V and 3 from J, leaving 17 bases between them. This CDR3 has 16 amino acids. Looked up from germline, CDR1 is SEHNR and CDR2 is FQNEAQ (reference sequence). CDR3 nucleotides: TGTGCCAGCAGCTCTCCACAGGGTAAAGGAACAGATACGCAGTATTTT. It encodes CASSSPQGKGTDTQYF.

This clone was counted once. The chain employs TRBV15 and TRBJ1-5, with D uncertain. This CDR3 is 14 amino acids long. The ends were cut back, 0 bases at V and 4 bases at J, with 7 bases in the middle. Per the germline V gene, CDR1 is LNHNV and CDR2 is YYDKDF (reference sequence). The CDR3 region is CATSRDRFNQPQHF. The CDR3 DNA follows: TGTGCCACCAGCAGAGACAGATTTAATCAGCCCCAGCATTTT.

CDR3 nucleotide sequence: TGTGCCAGCAGTGTGGGTCGGGAGAACACCGGGGAGCTGTTTTTT. Translating it yields CASSVGRENTGELFF. The chain is built from TRBV6-1 and TRBJ2-2, with a tentative D call TRBD2 (5 bases). The V and J ends lost 4 bases and 1 base respectively, with 10 bases between them. The CDR3 consists of 15 residues. Per germline, CDR1 MNHNS and CDR2 SASEGT.

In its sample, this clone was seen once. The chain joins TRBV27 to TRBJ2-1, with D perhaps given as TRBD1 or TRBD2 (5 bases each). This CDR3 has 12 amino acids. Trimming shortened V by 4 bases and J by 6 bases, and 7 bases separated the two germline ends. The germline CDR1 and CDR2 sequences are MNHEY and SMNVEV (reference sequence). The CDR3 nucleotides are TGTGCCAGCAGTTCCGGGACCAATGAGCAGTTCTTC. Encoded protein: CASSSGTNEQFF.